The entry that follows covers one TCR beta chain sequence. Its antigen is unidentified. The sample comes from a study of T cell repertoires in cytomegalovirus infection. Study-level background: CMV epitopes that were recently identified and HLA-C-restricted were used alongside well-studied HLA-B-restricted ones. A matching HLA type, together with CMV infection, was signaled by public TCR beta signatures.

TCRdb re-derived calls from the reads in MiXCR, one entry per CDR3 protein. The sample shows approximately 350,000 distinct CDR3 sequences, around a third of them seen only once. Germline lookup yields CDR1 SEHNR and CDR2 FQNEAQ (reference sequence). This CDR3 spans 14 amino acids. V was pared by 5 bases and J by 1 base, with 11 bases between. The chain uses TRBV7-9 and TRBJ1-1; D uncertain. The TCR comes from a human donor in good health (CMV status not recorded). Some clones in this sample may be carry-over from other donors' samples. This specimen consisted of cultured PBMCs, obtained from culture after CMV antigen stimulation. This chain's CDR3 is CASSPQNKNTEAFF. CDR3 in DNA: TGTGCCAGCAGCCCGCAGAATAAGAACACTGAAGCTTTCTTT.